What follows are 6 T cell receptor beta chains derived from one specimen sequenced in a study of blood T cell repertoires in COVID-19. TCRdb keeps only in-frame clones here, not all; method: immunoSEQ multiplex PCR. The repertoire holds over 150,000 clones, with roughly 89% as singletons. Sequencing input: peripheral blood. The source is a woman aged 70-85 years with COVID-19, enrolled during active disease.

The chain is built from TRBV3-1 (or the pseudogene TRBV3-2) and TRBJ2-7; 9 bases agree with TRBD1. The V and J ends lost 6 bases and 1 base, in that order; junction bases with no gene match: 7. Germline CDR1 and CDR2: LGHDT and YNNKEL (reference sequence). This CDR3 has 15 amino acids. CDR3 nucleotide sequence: TGTGCCAGCAGTTACAGGGGGCGGGGGTCCTACGAGCAGTACTTC. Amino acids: CASSYRGRGSYEQYF.

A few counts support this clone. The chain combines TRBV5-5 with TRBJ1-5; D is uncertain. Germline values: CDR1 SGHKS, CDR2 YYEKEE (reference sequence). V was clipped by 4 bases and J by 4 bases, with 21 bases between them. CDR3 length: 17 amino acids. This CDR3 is CASSPRFEAGGNQPQHF. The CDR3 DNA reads TGTGCCAGCAGCCCCCGATTTGAAGCCGGAGGGAATCAGCCCCAGCATTTT.

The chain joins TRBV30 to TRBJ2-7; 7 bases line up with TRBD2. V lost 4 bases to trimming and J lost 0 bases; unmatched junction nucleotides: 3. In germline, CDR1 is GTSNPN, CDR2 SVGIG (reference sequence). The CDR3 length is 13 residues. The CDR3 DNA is TGTGCCTGGATACGGGGGGTCTCCTACGAGCAGTACTTC. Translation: CAWIRGVSYEQYF.

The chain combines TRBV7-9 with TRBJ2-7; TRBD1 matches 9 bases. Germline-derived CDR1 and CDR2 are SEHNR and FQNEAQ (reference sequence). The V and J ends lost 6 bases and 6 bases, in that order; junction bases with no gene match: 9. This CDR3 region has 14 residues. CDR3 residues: CASRKGDRATEQYF. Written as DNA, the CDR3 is TGTGCCAGCAGAAAAGGGGACAGGGCTACCGAGCAGTACTTC.

CDR3 DNA: TGTGCCAGCAGTTGGGCAGGGAGGGGGAACACTGAAGCTTTCTTT. Translation: CASSWAGRGNTEAFF. V gene TRBV6-5 combines with J gene TRBJ1-1; tentatively, D is TRBD1 (5 bases). The V end was cut by 4 bases, the J end by 1 base, with 13 bases between. CDR3 size: 15 residues. Germline lookup yields CDR1 MNHEY and CDR2 SVGAGI.

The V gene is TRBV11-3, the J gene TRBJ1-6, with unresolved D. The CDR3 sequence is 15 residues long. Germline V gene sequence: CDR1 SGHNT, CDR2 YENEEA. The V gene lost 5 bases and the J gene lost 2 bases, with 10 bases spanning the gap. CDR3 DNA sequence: TGTGCCAGCAGCCAGAGGTCGACCTATAATTCACCCCTCCACTTT. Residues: CASSQRSTYNSPLHF.